The clone carrying this T cell receptor (beta chain) was recorded only once. The data stem from a study of blood T cell repertoires in COVID-19. Background on the study: Spain, Italy and the United States supplied samples that represented acute and convalescent COVID-19. The cDNA or gDNA used as material had been derived from T cells, B-cell-depleted T cells, or PBMCs.

Authors' analysis steps: Estimation of nucleated cell counts relied on the amplification of reference gene primers. TCRdb's copy holds only in-frame clones and misses some; the assay was immunoSEQ multiplex PCR. That table furnishes V, J and clone size, whereas the DNA furnished D and trimming. The table has about 100,000 clones, just over 85% seen once. Germline lookup yields CDR1 WNHNN and CDR2 SYGVQD (reference sequence). The CDR3 sequence is 15 residues long. V lost 0 bases and J 7 bases, leaving 13 bases between the germline ends. The TCR sequence derives from a human donor in a cohort sampled during active COVID-19. V and J are TRBV10-1 and TRBJ2-1; D is possibly TRBD1 (6 bases). Sequenced material: peripheral blood. CDR3 DNA sequence: TGCGCCAGCAGTGAGTCGGTAGGGGGAAAGAATGAGCAGTTCTTC. It encodes CASSESVGGKNEQFF.